The clone carrying this T cell receptor beta chain was detected a few times. The target antigen is unknown. These data originate in a study of blood T cells in healthy people across ages. At the level of the study: Template switching retrieved approximately one barcoded beta molecule for each two T cells.

Findings of the study overall: It was held that the diversity estimates obtained from one million T cells were underestimates. There was no known CMV status for donors, so expanded clonotype changes were possibly confounded.

A second roughly 6 to 11 cycle PCR used barcoded and J-beta primers. TCRdb processed the 5' RACE reads anew with MiXCR; each CDR3 protein has one entry. The table has roughly 700,000 distinct CDR3 sequences, more than 20% seen once; the top ten hold roughly 9%. A further study also used this sample, focusing on T cells of mothers and their children. That work contributes: RNA was extracted, and all of it went into cDNA synthesis at 1.5 ug per 15 ul.

Sequencing was carried out using blood. The sequence was collected from a boy aged 10-17 years in good health.

The DNA for the CDR3 is TGTGCCAGCAGCTTATTTGGCCTAGCGGGAGGTCACGAGCAGTACTTC. It translates to CASSLFGLAGGHEQYF. The chain employs TRBV11-2 and TRBJ2-7; TRBD2 matches at 11 bases. Germline V CDR1 and CDR2: SGHAT, FQNNGV. The trim removed 2 bases at V and 5 bases at J, leaving 8 bases unmatched. The length of the CDR3 is 16 residues.